The 14 T cell receptor beta chains given below trace back to one sample, sequenced in a study of cytomegalovirus exposure and HLA in healthy donors. The table came from immunoSEQ multiplex PCR; TCRdb's copy has only in-frame clones and leaves some out. The sample lists under 250,000 clones; roughly 87% were seen once. Material: PBMCs. The receptor set was obtained from a young man in good health and CMV-seropositive.

The rearrangement links TRBV6-1 to TRBJ1-2, with D possibly TRBD1 on 6 matching bases. Germline V gene sequence: CDR1 MNHNS, CDR2 SASEGT. With 6 bases removed from V and 6 bases from J, the gap between germline ends came to 14 bases. This CDR3 is built from 13 residues. The CDR3: CASRLQGQDGYTF. The DNA for the CDR3 is TGTGCCAGCAGATTACAGGGTCAGGATGGCTACACCTTC.

The chain couples TRBV5-4 to TRBJ1-2; 8 bases line up with TRBD1. Germline V gives CDR1 SGHNT, CDR2 YYREEE (reference sequence). V trimming: 4 bases; J trimming: 8 bases; junction bases outside the gene matches: 7. The CDR3 sequence is 13 residues long. CDR3 sequence reads: CASSPDRVGGYTF. DNA for the CDR3: TGTGCCAGCAGCCCGGACAGGGTAGGAGGCTACACCTTC. The full variable domain, with the rest looked up from reference TRBV5-4 and TRBJ1-2, is ETGVTQSPTHLIKTRGQQVTLRCSSQSGHNTVSWYQQALGQGPQFIFQYYREEENGRGNFPPRFSGLQFPNYSSELNVNALELDDSALYLCASSPDRVGGYTFGSGTRLTVV.

The V call is TRBV5-6, the J call TRBJ2-2; D might be TRBD1 (6 bases). V lost 2 bases to trimming and J lost 5 bases, with 19 bases between them. Looked up from germline, CDR1 is SGHDT and CDR2 is YYEEEE. The CDR3 is 17 residues long. The CDR3 spells CASSFRHRVHRTGELFF. The CDR3 nucleotides read TGTGCCAGCAGCTTCCGGCACAGGGTGCATAGGACCGGGGAGCTGTTTTTT.

V gene TRBV27 combines with J gene TRBJ2-2; D gene ambiguous. CDR3 size: 16 residues. V was cut by 2 bases and J by 1 base, with 11 bases left in between. Germline V gives CDR1 MNHEY, CDR2 SMNVEV (reference sequence). CDR3 DNA sequence: TGTGCCAGCAGTTTAGGCACAACTGTGAACACCGGGGAGCTGTTTTTT. Amino acids: CASSLGTTVNTGELFF.

This clone came up once. The V gene is TRBV11-2, the J gene TRBJ2-7; D gene unclear. This CDR3 has 15 amino acids. Trimming removed 4 bases from V and 1 base from J, with 14 bases in between. Germline CDR1 reads SGHAT; CDR2 reads FQNNGV. CDR3 protein: CASSSRWRSSYEQYF. The DNA for the CDR3 is TGTGCCAGCAGCTCGCGCTGGCGGAGTTCCTACGAGCAGTACTTC.

The rearrangement joins TRBV15 to TRBJ2-3; D may be TRBD1 (5 bases). Trimming took off 0 bases at V and 5 bases at J, with 12 bases between the two ends. The germline gives CDR1 LNHNV, CDR2 YYDKDF (reference sequence). The CDR3 runs 15 residues. The CDR3 protein is CATSRDPRVQDTQYF. DNA for the CDR3: TGTGCCACCAGCAGAGATCCCAGGGTGCAAGATACGCAGTATTTT.

The chain links TRBV5-5 to TRBJ1-2; D ambiguous. The V end was cut by 2 bases, the J end by 4 bases, with 9 bases between. The CDR3 sequence is 13 residues long. CDR1 and CDR2 (germline): SGHKS, YYEKEE (reference sequence). CDR3 in amino acids: CASSFPGIYGYTF. Written as DNA, the CDR3 is TGTGCCAGCAGCTTCCCCGGAATCTATGGCTACACCTTC.

Comment on this clone: This sample also contains other DNA sequences that code for the same CDR3. The chain carries TRBV18 and TRBJ2-7, with D tentatively TRBD1 or TRBD2 (5 bases each). Trimming shortened V by 3 bases and J by 0 bases, and 6 bases separated the two germline ends. Germline CDR1 reads KGHSH; CDR2 reads LQKENI. The CDR3 length is 13 residues. The CDR3 nucleotides read TGTGCCAGCTCACCCGGGACCTCCTACGAGCAGTACTTC. Protein: CASSPGTSYEQYF.

This rearrangement joins TRBV7-2 to TRBJ1-1; D may be TRBD1 (5 bases). CDR1 is SGHTA, CDR2 FQGNSA, per germline. The CDR3 runs to 16 residues. V was clipped by 6 bases and J by 3 bases, with 20 bases between them. Here the CDR3 reads CASSLGWGRGDTEAFF. The CDR3 DNA sequence: TGTGCCAGCAGTCTCGGGTGGGGTCGGGGCGACACTGAAGCTTTCTTT.

This chain joins TRBV6-6 and TRBJ2-5; 7 bases line up with TRBD1. V dropped 5 bases and J dropped 5; count of bases not matched to a gene: 5. Germline CDR1 MNHNY, CDR2 SVGAGI (reference sequence). This CDR3 comprises 13 residues. The CDR3 nucleotides are TGTGCCAGCAGTAGACAGGGTGAGGAGACCCAGTACTTC. This codes for CASSRQGEETQYF.

This clone was seen just once. This chain uses TRBV13 with TRBJ1-2; no clear D. Per the germline V gene, CDR1 is PRHDT and CDR2 is FYEKMQ (reference sequence). The CDR3 is 12 amino acids. The germline V and J ends were trimmed by 5 bases and 7 bases, with 11 bases remaining between them. This CDR3 is CASSTREFGYTF. The CDR3 nucleotides are TGTGCCAGCAGCACCCGGGAGTTTGGCTACACCTTC.

CDR3 sequence reads: CASSEVSRDYLTQYF. DNA of the CDR3: TGTGCCAGCAGTGAAGTTTCCCGGGACTACCTCACGCAGTATTTT. The V call is TRBV6-1, the J call TRBJ2-3; the match to TRBD2 covers 7 bases. CDR1 and CDR2 from the germline V gene are MNHNS and SASEGT. The CDR3 totals 15 residues. The trim removed 1 base at V and 9 bases at J, leaving 10 bases unmatched.

This clone was recorded once. The J gene is TRBJ2-1, the V gene TRBV6-5, with D possibly being TRBD1 or TRBD2 (5 bases each). CDR1 is MNHEY and CDR2 is SVGAGI in the germline V gene. The V end was cut by 8 bases, the J end by 1 base, with 12 bases between. The CDR3 extends over 14 amino acids. CDR3 sequence: CASGNRRSYNEQFF. Here the CDR3 DNA reads TGTGCCAGCGGCAACAGGAGGTCCTACAATGAGCAGTTCTTC.

The chain couples TRBV7-9 to TRBJ2-7, with TRBD1 identical over 7 bases. V was clipped by 4 bases and J by 1 base; unmatched bases: 7. This CDR3 has 15 residues. Germline-derived CDR1 and CDR2 are SEHNR and FQNEAQ (reference sequence). CDR3 nucleotides: TGTGCCAGCAGCTCCAAAGGGGGACAGTCCTACGAGCAGTACTTC. Its protein is CASSSKGGQSYEQYF.